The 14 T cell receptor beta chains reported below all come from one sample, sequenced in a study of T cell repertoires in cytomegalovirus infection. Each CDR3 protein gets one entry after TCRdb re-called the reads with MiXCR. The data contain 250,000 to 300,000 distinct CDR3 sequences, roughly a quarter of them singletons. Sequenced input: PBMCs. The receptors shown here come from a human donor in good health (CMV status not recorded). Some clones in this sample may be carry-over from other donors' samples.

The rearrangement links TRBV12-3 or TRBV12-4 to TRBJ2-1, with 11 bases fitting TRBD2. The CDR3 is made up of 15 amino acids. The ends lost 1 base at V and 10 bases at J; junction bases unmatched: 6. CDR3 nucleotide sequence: TGTGCCAGCAGTTTAGGCCATAGCGGGGGGGGGGAGCAGTTCTTC. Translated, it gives CASSLGHSGGGEQFF.

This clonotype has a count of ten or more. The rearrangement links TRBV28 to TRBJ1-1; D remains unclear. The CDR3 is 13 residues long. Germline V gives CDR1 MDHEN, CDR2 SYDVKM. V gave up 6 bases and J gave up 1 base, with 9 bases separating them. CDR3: CASSYGRNTEAFF. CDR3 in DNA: TGTGCCAGCAGCTACGGGAGGAACACTGAAGCTTTCTTT. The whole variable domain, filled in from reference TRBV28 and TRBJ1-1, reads DVKVTQSSRYLVKRTGEKVFLECVQDMDHENMFWYRQDPGLGLRLIYFSYDVKMKEKGDIPEGYSVSREKKERFSLILESASTNQTSMYLCASSYGRNTEAFFGQGTRLTVV.

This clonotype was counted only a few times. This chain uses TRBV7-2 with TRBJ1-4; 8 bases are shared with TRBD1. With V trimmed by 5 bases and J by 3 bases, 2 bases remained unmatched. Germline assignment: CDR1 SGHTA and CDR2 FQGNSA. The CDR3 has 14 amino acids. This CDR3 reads CASSLDRANEKLFF. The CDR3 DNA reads TGTGCCAGCAGCCTGGACAGGGCTAATGAAAAACTGTTTTTT.

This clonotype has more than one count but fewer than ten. CDR3 sequence: CASSWPGLAGGGETQYF. The CDR3 coding sequence is TGTGCCAGCAGTTGGCCGGGACTAGCGGGAGGAGGAGAGACCCAGTACTTC. V gene TRBV6-2 or TRBV6-3 combines with J gene TRBJ2-5; 15 positions match TRBD2. CDR3 length: 17 amino acids. Per the germline V gene, CDR1 is MNHEY and CDR2 is SVGEGT. Trimming at V came to 4 bases and at J to 4 bases, leaving 7 bases not matched to a gene.

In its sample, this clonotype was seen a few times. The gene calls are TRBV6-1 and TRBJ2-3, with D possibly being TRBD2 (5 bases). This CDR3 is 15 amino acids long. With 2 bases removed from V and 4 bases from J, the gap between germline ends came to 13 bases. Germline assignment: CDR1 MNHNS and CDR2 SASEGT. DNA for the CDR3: TGTGCCAGCAGTGAACAGCGGAAGAGGGCAGATACGCAGTATTTT. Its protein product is CASSEQRKRADTQYF.

The CDR3 DNA is TGTGCCAGTAGTGTTGTAAGGGCAGATCAGCCCCAGCATTTT. This encodes CASSVVRADQPQHF. The chain links TRBV19 to TRBJ1-5; unclear D gene. The CDR3 is 14 amino acids. Trimming removed 5 bases at V and 5 bases at J, with 13 bases between. Germline V gene lookup returns CDR1 LNHDA and CDR2 SQIVND (reference sequence).

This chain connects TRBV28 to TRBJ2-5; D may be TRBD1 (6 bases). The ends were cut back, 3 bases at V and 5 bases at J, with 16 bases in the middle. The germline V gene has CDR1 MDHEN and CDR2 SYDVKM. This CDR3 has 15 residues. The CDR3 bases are TGTGCCAGCAGTTTTCCAAGCAGGGGTGGGGAGACCCAGTACTTC. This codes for CASSFPSRGGETQYF.

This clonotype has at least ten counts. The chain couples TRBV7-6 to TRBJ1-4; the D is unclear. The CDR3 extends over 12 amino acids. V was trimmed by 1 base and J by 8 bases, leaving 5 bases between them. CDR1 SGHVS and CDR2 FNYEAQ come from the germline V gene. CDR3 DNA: TGTGCCAGCAGCTTAGGCCCGGAAAAACTGTTTTTT. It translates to CASSLGPEKLFF.

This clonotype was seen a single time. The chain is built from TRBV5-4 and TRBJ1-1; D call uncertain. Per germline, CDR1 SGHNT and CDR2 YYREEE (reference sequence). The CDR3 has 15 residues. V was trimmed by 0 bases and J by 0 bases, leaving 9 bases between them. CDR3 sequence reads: CASSLGQPMNTEAFF. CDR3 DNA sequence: TGTGCCAGCAGCTTGGGGCAGCCTATGAACACTGAAGCTTTCTTT.

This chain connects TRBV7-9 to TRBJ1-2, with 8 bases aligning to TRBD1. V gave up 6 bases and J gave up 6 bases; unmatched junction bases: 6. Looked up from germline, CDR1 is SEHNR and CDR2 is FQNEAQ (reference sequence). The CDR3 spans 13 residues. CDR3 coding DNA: TGTGCCAGCAGACCCGGGACAGGAGATGGCTACACCTTC. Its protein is CASRPGTGDGYTF.

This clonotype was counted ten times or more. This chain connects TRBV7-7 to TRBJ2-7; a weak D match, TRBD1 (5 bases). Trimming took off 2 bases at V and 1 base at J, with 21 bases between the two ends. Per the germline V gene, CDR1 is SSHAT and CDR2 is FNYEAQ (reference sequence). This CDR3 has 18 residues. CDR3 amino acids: CASSLTPKGTGSSYEQYF. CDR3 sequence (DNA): TGTGCCAGCAGCTTAACCCCCAAGGGCACAGGTTCATCCTACGAGCAGTACTTC.

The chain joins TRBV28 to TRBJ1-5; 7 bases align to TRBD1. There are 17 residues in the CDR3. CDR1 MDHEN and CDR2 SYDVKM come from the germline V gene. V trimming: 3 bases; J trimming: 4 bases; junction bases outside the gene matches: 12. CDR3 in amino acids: CASSFLFTGDQNQPQHF. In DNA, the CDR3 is TGTGCCAGCAGTTTCTTATTCACAGGGGATCAGAATCAGCCCCAGCATTTT.

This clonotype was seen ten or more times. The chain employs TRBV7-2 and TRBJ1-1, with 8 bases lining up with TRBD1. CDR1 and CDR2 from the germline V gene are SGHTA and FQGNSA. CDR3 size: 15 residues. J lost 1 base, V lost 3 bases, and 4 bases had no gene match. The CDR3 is CASSFIGTGNTEAFF. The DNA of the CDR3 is TGTGCCAGCAGCTTCATCGGGACAGGGAACACTGAAGCTTTCTTT.

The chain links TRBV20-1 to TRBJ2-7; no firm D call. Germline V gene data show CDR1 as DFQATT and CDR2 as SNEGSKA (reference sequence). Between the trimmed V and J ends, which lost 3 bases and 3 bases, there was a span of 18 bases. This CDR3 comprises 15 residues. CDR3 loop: CSASPYQERGYEQYF. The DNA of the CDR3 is TGCAGTGCTAGTCCTTATCAAGAACGAGGCTACGAGCAGTACTTC.